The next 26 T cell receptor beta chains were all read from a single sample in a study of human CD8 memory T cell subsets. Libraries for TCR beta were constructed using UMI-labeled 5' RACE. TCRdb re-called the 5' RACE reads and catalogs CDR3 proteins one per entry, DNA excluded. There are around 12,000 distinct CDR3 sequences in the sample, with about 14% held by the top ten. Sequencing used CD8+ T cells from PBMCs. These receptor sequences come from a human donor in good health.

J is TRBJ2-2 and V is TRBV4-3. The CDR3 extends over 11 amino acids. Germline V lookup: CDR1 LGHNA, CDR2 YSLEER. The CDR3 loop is CASSLAGELFF.

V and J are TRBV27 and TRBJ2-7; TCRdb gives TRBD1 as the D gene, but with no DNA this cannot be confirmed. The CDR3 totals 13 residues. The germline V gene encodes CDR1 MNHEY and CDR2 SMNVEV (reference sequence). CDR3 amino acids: CASSDRGHGEQYF.

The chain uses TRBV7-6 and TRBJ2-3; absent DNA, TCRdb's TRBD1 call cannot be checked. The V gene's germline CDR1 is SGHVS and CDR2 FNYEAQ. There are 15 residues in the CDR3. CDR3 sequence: CASSPTGGSTDTQYF.

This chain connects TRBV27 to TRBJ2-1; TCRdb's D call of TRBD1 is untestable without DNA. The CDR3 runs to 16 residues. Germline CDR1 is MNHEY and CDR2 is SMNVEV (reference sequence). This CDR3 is CASSLLLGASYNEQFF.

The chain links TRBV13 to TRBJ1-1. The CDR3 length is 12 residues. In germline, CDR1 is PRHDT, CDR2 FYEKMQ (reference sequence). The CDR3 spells CASSLGTADAFF.

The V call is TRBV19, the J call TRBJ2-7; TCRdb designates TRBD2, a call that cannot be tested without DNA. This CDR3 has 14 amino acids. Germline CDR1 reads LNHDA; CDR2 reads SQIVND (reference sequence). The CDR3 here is CASSTLPGGDEQYF.

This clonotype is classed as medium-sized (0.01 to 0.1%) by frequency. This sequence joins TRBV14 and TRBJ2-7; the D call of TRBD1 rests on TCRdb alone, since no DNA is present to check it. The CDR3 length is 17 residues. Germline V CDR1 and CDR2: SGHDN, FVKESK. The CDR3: CASSLSVAGTLSYEQYF.

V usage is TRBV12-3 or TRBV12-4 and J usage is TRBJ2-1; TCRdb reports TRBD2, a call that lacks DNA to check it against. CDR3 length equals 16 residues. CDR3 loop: CASRLHGMGYYNEQFF.

CDR3 region: CSASTLSGPAYNEQFF. The genes are TRBV20-1 and TRBJ2-1; the TCRdb call, TRBD2, lacks DNA for checking. From germline, CDR1 is DFQATT and CDR2 SNEGSKA (reference sequence). This CDR3 has 16 residues.

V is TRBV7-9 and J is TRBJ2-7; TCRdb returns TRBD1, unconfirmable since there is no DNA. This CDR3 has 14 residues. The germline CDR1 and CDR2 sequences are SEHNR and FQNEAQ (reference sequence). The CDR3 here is CASSSGEGAEEQYF.

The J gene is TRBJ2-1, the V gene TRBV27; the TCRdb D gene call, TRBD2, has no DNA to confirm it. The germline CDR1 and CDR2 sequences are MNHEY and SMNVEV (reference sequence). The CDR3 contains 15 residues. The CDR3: CASSPLAGGSDEQFF.

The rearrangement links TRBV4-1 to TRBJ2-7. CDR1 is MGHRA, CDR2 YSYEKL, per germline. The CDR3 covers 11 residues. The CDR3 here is CASSDHYEQYF.

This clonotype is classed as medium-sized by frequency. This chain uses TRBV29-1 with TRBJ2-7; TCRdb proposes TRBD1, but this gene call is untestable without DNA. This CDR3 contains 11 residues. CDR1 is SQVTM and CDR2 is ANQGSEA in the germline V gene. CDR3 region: CSVMKGPEQYF.

The CDR3 spells CASSRWTYLYSNQPQHF. J is TRBJ1-5 and V is TRBV4-1; checking the TCRdb D call of TRBD1 is not possible without DNA. In germline, CDR1 is MGHRA, CDR2 YSYEKL. CDR3 length: 17 amino acids.

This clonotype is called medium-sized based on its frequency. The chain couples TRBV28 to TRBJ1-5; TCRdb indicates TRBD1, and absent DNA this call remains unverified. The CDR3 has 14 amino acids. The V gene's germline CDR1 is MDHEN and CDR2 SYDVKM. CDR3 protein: CASSIGAGGQPQHF.

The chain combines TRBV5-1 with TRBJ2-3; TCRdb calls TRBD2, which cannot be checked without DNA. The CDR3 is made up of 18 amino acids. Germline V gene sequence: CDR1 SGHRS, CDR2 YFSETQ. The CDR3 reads CASSLMTSGGYLTDTQYF. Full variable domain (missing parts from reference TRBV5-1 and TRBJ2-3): KAGVTQTPRYLIKTRGQQVTLSCSPISGHRSVSWYQQTPGQGLQFLFEYFSETQRNKGNFPGRFSGRQFSNSRSEMNVSTLELGDSALYLCASSLMTSGGYLTDTQYFGPGTRLTVL.

CDR3 residues: CASRRQGRNEQYF. The chain combines TRBV14 with TRBJ2-7; TCRdb's assignment of TRBD1 cannot be checked, as there is no DNA. This CDR3 region has 13 residues. Looked up from germline, CDR1 is SGHDN and CDR2 is FVKESK.

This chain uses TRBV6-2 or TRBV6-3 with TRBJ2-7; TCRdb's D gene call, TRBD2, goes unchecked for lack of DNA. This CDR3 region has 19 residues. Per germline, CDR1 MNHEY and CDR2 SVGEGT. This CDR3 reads CASSLPPHLAGASSYEQYF.

The CDR3 region is CASSPPDRGYNEQFF. The V call is TRBV7-9, the J call TRBJ2-1; TCRdb's assignment of TRBD1 cannot be checked, as there is no DNA. CDR1 and CDR2 (germline): SEHNR, FQNEAQ (reference sequence). CDR3 size: 15 residues.

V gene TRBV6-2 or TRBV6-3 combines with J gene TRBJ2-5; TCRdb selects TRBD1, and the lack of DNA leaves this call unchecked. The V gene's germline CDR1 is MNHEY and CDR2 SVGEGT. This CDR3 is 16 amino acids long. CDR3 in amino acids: CASSYPPTGAGETQYF.

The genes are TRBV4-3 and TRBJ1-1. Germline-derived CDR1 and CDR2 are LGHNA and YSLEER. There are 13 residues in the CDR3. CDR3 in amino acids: CASSQDRWTEAFF.

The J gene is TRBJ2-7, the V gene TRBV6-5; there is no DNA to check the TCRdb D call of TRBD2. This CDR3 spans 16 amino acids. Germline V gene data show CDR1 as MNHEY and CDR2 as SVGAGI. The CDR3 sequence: CASSVSTSGTAYEQYF.

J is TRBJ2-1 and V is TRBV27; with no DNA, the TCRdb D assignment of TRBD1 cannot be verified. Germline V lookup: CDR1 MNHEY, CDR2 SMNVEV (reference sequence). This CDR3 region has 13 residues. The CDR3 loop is CASSSNAGSEQFF.

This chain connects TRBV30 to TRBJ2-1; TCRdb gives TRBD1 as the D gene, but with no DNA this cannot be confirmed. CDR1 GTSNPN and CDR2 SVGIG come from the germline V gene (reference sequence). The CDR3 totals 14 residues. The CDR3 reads CACNRDQAYNEQFF. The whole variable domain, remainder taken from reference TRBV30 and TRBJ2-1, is SQTIHQWPATLVQPVGSPLSLECTVEGTSNPNLYWYRQAAGRGLQLLFYSVGIGQISSEVPQNLSASRPQDRQFILSSKKLLLSDSGFYLCACNRDQAYNEQFFGPGTRLTVL.

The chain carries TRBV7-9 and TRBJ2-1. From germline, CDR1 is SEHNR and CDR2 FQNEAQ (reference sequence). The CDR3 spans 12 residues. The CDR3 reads CASSLGVNEQFF. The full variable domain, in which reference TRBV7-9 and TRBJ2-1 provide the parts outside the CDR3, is DTGVSQNPRHKITKRGQNVTFRCDPISEHNRLYWYRQTLGQGPEFLTYFQNEAQLEKSRLLSDRFSAERPKGSFSTLEIQRTEQGDSAMYLCASSLGVNEQFFGPGTRLTVL.

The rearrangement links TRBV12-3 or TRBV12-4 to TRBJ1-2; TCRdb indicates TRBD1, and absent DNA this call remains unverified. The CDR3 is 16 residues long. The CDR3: CASSLDLGQTSYGYTF.